This T cell receptor (beta chain) came from a study of shared T cell receptors in the human thymus. Profiling relied on immunoSEQ multiplex PCR, and the TCRdb table lists in-frame clones only, not all of them. This table holds about 660,000 clones, around 87% found once. V was shortened by 3 bases and J by 0 bases, with 6 bases between the two germline ends. Per the germline V gene, CDR1 is MNHEY and CDR2 is SMNVEV (reference sequence). This CDR3 is built from 13 residues. This same sample was also taken into another study, of human thymus T cells. That paper adds: Seemingly biased V and J gene usage marked thymic and blood repertoires. What related research reported was that thymic repertoires overlapped highly among unrelated individuals.

Sample: thymocytes. The J gene is TRBJ2-7, the V gene TRBV27; D may be TRBD2 (5 bases). This TCR was sampled from a boy younger than two with a congenital heart defect. CDR3 loop: CASSFTSSYEQYF. Written as DNA, the CDR3 is TGTGCCAGCAGTTTCACTAGCTCCTACGAGCAGTACTTC.